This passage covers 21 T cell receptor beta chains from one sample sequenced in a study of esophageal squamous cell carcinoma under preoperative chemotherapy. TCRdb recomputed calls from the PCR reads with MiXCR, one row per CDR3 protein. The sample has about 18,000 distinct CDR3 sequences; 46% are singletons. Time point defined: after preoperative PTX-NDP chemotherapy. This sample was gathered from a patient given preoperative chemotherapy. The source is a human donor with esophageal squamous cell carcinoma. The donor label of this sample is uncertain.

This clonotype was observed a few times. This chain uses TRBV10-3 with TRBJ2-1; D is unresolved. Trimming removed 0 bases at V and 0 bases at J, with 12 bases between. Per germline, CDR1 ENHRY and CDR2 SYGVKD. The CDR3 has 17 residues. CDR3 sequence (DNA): TGTGCCATCAGTGAGTCGAGACCCGCTAGCTCCTACAATGAGCAGTTCTTC. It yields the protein CAISESRPASSYNEQFF.

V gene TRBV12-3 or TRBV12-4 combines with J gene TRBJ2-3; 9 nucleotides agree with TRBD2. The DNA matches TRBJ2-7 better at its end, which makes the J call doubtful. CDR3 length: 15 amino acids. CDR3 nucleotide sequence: TGTGCCAGCAGTTCGCGGGAGGGCCTGGAGGACATGCAGTACTTC. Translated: CASSSREGLEDMQYF.

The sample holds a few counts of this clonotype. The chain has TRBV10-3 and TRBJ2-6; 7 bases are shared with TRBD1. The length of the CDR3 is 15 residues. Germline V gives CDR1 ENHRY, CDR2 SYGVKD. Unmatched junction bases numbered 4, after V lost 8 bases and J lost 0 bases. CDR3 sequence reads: CAIGTGASGANVLTF. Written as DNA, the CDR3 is TGTGCCATCGGCACAGGGGCCTCTGGGGCCAACGTCCTGACTTTC.

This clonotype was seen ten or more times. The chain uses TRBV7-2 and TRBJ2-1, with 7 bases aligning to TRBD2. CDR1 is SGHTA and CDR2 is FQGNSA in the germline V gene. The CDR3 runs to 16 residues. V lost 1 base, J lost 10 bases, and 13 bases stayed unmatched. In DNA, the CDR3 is TGTGCCAGCAGCTTAGGGGGAACAAGCGGGGCCTACGAGCAGTTCTTC. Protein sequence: CASSLGGTSGAYEQFF.

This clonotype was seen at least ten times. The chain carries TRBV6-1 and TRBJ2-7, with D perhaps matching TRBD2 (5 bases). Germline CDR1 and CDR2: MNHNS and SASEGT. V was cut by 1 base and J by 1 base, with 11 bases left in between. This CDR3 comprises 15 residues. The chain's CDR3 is CASSEDGRPSYEQYF. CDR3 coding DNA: TGTGCCAGCAGTGAAGATGGGAGACCTTCCTACGAGCAGTACTTC.

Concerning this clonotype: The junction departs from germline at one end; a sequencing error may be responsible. The CDR3 region has the DNA TGTGCCAGCAGCCAGGCAGGGGCGGAAGAGACTCAGTACTTC. It encodes CASSQAGAEETQYF. The rearrangement uses TRBV7-8 and TRBJ2-5; tentative D call: TRBD1 (6 bases). The CDR3 is made up of 14 amino acids. The germline V gene encodes CDR1 SGHVS and CDR2 FQNEAQ. The full variable domain, with the rest looked up from reference TRBV7-8 and TRBJ2-5, is GAGVSQSPRYKVAKRGQDVALRCDPISGHVSLFWYQQALGQGPEFLTYFQNEAQLDKSGLPSDRFFAERPEGSVSTLKIQRTQQEDSAVYLCASSQAGAEETQYFGPGTRLLVL.

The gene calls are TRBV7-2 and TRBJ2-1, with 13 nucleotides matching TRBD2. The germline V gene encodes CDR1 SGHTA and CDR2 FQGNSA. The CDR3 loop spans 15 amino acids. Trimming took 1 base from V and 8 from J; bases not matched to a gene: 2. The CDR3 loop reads CASSLEGLAGHEQFF. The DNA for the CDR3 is TGTGCCAGCAGCTTAGAGGGACTAGCGGGACATGAGCAGTTCTTC.

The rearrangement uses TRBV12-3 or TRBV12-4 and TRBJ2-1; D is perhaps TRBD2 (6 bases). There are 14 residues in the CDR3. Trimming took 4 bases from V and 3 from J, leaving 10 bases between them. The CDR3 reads CASSWGTGYNEQFF. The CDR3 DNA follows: TGTGCCAGCAGTTGGGGGACTGGCTACAATGAGCAGTTCTTC.

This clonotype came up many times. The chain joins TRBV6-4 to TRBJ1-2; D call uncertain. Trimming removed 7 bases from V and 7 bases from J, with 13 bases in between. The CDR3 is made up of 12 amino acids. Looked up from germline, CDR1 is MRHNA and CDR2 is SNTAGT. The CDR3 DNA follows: TGTGCCAGCACCGGACCCTCGGGTGGCTACACCTTC. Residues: CASTGPSGGYTF.

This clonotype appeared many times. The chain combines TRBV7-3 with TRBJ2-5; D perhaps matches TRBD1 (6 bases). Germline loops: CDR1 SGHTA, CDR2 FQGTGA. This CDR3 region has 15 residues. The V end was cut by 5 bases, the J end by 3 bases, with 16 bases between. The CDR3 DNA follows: TGTGCCAGCAGCCCCGAGACAGGAGAGAAAGAGACCCAGTACTTC. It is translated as CASSPETGEKETQYF.

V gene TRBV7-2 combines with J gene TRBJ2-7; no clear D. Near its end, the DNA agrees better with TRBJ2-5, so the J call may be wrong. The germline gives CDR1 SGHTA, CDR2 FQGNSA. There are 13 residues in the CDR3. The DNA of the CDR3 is TGTGCCAGCAGCCGGAGTAGGGAAGAGACCCAGTACTTC. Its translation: CASSRSREETQYF.

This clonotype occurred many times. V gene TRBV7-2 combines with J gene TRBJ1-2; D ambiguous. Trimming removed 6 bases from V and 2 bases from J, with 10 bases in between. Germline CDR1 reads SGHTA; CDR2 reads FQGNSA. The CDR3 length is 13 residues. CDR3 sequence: CASRASGNYGYTF. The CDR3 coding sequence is TGTGCCAGCAGGGCCTCGGGGAACTATGGCTACACCTTC. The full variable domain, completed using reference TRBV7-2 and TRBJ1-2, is GAGVSQSPSNKVTEKGKDVELRCDPISGHTALYWYRQSLGQGLEFLIYFQGNSAPDKSGLPSDRFSAERTGGSVSTLTIQRTQQEDSAVYLCASRASGNYGYTFGSGTRLTVV.

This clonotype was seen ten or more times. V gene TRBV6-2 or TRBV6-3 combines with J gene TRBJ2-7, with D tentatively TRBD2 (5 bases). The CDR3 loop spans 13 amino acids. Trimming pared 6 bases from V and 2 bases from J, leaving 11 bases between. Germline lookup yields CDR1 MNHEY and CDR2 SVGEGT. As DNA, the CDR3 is TGTGCCAGCAGCCCGGGAATCACCTACGAGCAGTACTTC. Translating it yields CASSPGITYEQYF.

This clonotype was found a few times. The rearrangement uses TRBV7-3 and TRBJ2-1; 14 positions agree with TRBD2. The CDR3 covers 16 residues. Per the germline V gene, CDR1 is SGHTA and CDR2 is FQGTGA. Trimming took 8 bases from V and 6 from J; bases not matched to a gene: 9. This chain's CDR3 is CASGTGTSGRANEQFF. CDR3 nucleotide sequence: TGTGCCAGCGGGACCGGGACTAGCGGGAGAGCCAATGAGCAGTTCTTC.

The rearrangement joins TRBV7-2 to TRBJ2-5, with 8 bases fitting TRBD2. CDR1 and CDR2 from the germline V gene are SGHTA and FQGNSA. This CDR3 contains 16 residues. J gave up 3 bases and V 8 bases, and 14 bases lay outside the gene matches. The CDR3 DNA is TGTGCCAGCGGGGGGCTCGGGGGGGGGAGCAAAGAGACCCAGTACTTC. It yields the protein CASGGLGGGSKETQYF.

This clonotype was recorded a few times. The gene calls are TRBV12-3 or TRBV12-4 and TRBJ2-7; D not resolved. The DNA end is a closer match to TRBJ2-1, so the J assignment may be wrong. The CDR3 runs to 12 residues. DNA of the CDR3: TGTGCCAGCAGTCTAAACCAAGAGACCCAGTTCTTC. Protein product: CASSLNQETQFF.

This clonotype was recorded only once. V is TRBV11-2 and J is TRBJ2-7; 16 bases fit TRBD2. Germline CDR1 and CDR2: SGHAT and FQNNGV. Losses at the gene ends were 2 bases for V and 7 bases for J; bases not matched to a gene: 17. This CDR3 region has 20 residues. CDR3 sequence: CASSLPTGLAGGQMITEQYF. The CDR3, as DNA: TGTGCCAGCAGCTTACCGACGGGACTAGCGGGAGGGCAGATGATCACTGAGCAGTACTTC.

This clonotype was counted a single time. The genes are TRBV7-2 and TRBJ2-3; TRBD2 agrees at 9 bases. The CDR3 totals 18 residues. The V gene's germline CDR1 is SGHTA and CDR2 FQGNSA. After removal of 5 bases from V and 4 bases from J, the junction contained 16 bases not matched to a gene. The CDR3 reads CASSPQVERGALPDTQYF. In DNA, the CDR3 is TGTGCCAGCAGCCCCCAAGTAGAGCGGGGGGCTTTACCAGATACGCAGTATTTT.

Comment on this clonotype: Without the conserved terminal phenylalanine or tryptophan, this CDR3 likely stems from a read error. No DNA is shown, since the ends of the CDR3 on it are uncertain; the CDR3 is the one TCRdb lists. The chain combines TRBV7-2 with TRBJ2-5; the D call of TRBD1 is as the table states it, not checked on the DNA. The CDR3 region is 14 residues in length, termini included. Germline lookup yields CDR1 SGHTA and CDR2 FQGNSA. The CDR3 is CARSCTGGKESQLS.

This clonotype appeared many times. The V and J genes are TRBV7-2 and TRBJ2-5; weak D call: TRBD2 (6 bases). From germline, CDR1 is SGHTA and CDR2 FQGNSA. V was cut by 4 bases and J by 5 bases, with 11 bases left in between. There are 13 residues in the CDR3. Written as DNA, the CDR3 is TGTGCCAGCAGCTCTCCGGAGGGTGAGACCCAGTACTTC. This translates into CASSSPEGETQYF.

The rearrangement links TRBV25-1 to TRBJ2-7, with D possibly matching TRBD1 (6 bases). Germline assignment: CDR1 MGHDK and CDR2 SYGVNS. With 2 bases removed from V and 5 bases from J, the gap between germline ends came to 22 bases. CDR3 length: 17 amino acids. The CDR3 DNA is TGTGCCAGCAGTGAAGGGCCACTGACAGGTCCCCTCGACGAGCAGTACTTC. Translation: CASSEGPLTGPLDEQYF.